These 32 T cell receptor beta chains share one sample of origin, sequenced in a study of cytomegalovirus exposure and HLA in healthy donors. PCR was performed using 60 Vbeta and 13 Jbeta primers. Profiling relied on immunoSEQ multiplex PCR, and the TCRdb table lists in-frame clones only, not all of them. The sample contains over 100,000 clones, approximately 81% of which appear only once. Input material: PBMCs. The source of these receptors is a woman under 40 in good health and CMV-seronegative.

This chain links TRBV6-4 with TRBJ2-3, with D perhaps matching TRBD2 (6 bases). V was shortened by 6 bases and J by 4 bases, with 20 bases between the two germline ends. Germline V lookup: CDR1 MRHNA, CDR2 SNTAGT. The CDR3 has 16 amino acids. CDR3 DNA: TGTGCCAGCAGACCTTCGATGGAGGGGCTCGCAGATACGCAGTATTTT. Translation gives CASRPSMEGLADTQYF.

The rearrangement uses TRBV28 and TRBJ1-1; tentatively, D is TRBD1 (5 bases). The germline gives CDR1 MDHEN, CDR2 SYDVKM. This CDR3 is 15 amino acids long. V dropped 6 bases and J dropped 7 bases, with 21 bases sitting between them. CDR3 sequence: CASSSVGGGLIEAFF. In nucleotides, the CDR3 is TGTGCCAGCAGCTCAGTGGGGGGGGGTCTTATTGAAGCTTTCTTT.

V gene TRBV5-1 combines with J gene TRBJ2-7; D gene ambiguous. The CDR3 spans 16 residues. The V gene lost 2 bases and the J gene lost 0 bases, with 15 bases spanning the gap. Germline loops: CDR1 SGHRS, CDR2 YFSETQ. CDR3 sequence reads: CASSLELRSASYEQYF. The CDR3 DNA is TGCGCCAGCAGCTTAGAGTTGCGGTCGGCCTCCTACGAGCAGTACTTC.

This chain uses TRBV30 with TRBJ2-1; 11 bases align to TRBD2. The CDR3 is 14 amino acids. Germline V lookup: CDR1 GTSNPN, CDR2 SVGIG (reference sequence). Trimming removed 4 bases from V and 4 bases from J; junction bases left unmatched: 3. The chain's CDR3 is CAWTGTSGYNEQFF. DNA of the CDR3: TGTGCCTGGACCGGGACTAGCGGTTACAATGAGCAGTTCTTC.

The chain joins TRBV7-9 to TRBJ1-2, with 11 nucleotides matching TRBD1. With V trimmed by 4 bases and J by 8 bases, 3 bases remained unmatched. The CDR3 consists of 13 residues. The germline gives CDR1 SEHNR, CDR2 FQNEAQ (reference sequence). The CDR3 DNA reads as TGTGCCAGCAGCTACGGGACAGGGGGGGGCTACACCTTC. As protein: CASSYGTGGGYTF. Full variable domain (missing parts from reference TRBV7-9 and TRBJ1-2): DTGVSQNPRHKITKRGQNVTFRCDPISEHNRLYWYRQTLGQGPEFLTYFQNEAQLEKSRLLSDRFSAERPKGSFSTLEIQRTEQGDSAMYLCASSYGTGGGYTFGSGTRLTVV.

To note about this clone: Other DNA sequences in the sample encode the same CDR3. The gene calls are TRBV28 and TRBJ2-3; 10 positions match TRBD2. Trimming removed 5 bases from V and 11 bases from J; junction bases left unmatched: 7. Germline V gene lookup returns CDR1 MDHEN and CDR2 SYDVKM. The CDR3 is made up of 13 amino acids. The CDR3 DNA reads TGTGCCAGCAGTCTAGCGGGAGCCGGGGGGCAGTATTTT. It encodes CASSLAGAGGQYF.

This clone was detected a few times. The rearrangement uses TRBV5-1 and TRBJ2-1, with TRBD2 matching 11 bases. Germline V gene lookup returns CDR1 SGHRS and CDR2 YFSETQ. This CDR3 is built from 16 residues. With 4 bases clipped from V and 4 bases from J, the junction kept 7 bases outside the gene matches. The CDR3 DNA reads TGCGCCAGCAGCCGGGGTAGCGGGAGGGGATACAATGAGCAGTTCTTC. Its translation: CASSRGSGRGYNEQFF.

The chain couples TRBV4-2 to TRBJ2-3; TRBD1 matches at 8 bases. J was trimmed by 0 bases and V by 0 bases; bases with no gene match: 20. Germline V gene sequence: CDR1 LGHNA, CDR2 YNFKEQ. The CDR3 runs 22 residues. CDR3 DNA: TGTGCCAGCAGCCAAGAAGAAGGCGGGACAGGAGAGGCAAGCTCTAGCACAGATACGCAGTATTTT. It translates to CASSQEEGGTGEASSSTDTQYF.

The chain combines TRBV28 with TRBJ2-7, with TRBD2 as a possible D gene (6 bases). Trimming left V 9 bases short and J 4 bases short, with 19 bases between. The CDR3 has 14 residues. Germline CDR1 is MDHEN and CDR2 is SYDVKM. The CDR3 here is CASRDDRELYEQYF. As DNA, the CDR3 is TGTGCCAGTAGGGACGACCGGGAGCTTTACGAGCAGTACTTC.

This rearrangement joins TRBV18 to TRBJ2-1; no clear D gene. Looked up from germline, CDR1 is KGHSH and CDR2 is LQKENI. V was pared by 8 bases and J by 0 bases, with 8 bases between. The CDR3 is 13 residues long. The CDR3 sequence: CASARSSYNEQFF. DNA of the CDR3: TGTGCCAGCGCACGGAGCTCCTACAATGAGCAGTTCTTC.

The CDR3 here is CASSGAHNQPQHF. CDR3 nucleotides: TGTGCCAGCTCAGGGGCCCACAATCAGCCCCAGCATTTT. The V call is TRBV18, the J call TRBJ1-5, with D possibly matching TRBD1 (5 bases). The germline gives CDR1 KGHSH, CDR2 LQKENI. V was pared by 5 bases and J by 3 bases, with 8 bases between. This CDR3 comprises 13 residues.

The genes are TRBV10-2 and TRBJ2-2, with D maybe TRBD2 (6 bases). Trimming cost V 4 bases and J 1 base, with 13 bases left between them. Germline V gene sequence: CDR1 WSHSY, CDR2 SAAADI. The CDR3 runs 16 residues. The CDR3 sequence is CASSAGTGGNTGELFF. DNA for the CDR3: TGCGCCAGCAGTGCGGGGACTGGGGGGAACACCGGGGAGCTGTTTTTT.

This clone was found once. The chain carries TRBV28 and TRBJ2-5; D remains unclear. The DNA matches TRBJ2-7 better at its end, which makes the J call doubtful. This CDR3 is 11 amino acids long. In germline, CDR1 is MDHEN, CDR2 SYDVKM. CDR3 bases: TGTGCCAGCAGTTTAACCTACGAGCAGTACTTC. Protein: CASSLTYEQYF.

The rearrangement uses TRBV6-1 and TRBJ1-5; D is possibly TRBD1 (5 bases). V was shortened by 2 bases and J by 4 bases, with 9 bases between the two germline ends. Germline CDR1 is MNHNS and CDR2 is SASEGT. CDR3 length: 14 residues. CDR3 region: CASSEQAGNQPQHF. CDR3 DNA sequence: TGTGCCAGCAGTGAACAAGCAGGGAATCAGCCCCAGCATTTT.

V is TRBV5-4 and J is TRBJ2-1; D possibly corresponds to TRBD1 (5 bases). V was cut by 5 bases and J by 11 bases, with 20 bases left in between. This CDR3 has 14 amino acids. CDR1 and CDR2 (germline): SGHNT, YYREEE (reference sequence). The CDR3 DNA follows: TGTGCCAGCAGTTTAGCTTCTATCCAGGGCAAGCAGTTCTTC. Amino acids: CASSLASIQGKQFF.

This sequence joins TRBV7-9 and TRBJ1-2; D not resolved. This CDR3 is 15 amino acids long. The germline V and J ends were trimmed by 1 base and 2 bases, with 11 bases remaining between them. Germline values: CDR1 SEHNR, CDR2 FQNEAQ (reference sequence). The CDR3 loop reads CASSLGQVVNYGYTF. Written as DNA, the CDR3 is TGTGCCAGCAGCTTAGGCCAGGTAGTAAACTATGGCTACACCTTC.

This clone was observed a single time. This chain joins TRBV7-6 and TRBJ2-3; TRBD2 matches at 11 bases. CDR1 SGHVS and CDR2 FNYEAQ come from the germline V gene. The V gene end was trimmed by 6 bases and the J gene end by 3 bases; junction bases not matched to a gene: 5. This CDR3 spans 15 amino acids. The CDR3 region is CASSTSGRGTDTQYF. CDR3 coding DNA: TGTGCCAGCAGTACTAGCGGGAGAGGGACAGATACGCAGTATTTT.

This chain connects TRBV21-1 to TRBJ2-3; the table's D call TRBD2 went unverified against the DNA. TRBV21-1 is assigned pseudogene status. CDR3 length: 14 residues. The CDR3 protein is CASSDGGKADTQYF. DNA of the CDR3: TGTGCCAGCAGCGACGGAGGGAAGGCAGATACGCAGTATTTT.

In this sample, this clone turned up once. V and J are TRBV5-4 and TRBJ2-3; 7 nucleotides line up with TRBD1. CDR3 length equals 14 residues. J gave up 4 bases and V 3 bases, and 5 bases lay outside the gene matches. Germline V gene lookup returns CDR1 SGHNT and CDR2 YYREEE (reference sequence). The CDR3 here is CASSSRQGADTQYF. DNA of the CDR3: TGTGCCAGCAGCTCACGACAGGGAGCAGATACGCAGTATTTT.

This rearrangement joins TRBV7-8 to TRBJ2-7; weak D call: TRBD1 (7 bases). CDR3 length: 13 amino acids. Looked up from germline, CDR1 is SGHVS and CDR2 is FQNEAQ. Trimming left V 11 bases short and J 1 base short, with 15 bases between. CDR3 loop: CASRTGGSYEQYF. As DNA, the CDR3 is TGTGCCTCCCGGACAGGAGGGTCCTACGAGCAGTACTTC.

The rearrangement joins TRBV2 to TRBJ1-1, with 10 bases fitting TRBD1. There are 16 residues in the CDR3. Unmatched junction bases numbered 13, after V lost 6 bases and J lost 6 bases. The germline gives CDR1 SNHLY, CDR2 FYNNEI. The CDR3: CASRDPGQGWLAEAFF. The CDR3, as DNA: TGTGCCAGCAGAGATCCGGGACAGGGGTGGTTGGCTGAAGCTTTCTTT.

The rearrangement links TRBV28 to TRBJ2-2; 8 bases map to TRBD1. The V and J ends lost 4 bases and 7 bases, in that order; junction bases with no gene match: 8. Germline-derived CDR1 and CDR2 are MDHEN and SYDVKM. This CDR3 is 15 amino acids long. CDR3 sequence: CASSSLTGAGGELFF. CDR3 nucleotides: TGTGCCAGCAGTTCCCTGACAGGGGCCGGCGGGGAGCTGTTTTTT.

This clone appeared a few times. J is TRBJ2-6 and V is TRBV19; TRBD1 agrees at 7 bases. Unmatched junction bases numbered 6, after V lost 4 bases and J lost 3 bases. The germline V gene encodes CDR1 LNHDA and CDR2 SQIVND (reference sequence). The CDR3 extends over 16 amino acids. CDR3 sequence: CASSSYRGGGANVLTF. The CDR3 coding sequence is TGTGCCAGTAGTAGTTACAGGGGTGGTGGGGCCAACGTCCTGACTTTC.

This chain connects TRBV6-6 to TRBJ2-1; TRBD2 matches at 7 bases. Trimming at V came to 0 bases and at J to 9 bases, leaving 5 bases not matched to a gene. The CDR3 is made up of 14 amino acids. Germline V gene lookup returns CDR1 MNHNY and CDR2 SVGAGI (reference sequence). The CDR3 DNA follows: TGTGCCAGCAGTTACTCGGCGGGAGAGGGTGAGCAGTTCTTC. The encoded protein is CASSYSAGEGEQFF.

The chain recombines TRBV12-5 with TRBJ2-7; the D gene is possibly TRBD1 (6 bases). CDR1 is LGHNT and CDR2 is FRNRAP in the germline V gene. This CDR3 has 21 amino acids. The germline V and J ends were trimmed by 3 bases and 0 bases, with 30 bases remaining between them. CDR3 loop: CASGLRDEMLPGHPSSYEQYF. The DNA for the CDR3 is TGTGCTAGTGGTTTAAGGGACGAAATGCTCCCGGGACACCCGAGCTCCTACGAGCAGTACTTC. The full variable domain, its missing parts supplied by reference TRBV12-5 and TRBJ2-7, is DARVTQTPRHKVTEMGQEVTMRCQPILGHNTVFWYRQTMMQGLELLAYFRNRAPLDDSGMPKDRFSAEMPDATLATLKIQPSEPRDSAVYFCASGLRDEMLPGHPSSYEQYFGPGTRLTVT.

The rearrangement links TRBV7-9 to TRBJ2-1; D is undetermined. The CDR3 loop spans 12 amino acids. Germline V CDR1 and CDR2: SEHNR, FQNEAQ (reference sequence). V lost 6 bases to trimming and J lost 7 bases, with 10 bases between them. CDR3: CASRGMENEQFF. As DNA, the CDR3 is TGTGCCAGCAGAGGCATGGAGAATGAGCAGTTCTTC.

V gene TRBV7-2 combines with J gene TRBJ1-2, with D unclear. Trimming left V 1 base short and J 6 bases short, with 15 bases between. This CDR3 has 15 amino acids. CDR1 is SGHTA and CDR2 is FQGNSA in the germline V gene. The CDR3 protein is CASSLGAIDAHGYTF. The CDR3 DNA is TGTGCCAGCAGCTTAGGAGCGATAGACGCCCATGGCTACACCTTC. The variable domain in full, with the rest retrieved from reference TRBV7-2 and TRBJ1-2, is GAGVSQSPSNKVTEKGKDVELRCDPISGHTALYWYRQSLGQGLEFLIYFQGNSAPDKSGLPSDRFSAERTGGSVSTLTIQRTQQEDSAVYLCASSLGAIDAHGYTFGSGTRLTVV.

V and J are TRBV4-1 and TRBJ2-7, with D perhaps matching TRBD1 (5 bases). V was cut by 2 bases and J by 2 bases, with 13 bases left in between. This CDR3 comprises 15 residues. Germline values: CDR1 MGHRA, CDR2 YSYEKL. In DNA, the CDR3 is TGCGCCAGCAGCCAACACGGGCCAGGGCCCTACGAGCAGTACTTC. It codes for CASSQHGPGPYEQYF.

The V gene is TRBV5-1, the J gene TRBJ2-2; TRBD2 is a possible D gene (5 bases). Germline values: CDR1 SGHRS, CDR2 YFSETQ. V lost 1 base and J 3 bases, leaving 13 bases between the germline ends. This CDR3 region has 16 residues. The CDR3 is CASSLTTQADTGELFF. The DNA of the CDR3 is TGCGCCAGCAGCTTGACGACTCAAGCGGACACCGGGGAGCTGTTTTTT. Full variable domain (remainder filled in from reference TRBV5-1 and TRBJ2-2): KAGVTQTPRYLIKTRGQQVTLSCSPISGHRSVSWYQQTPGQGLQFLFEYFSETQRNKGNFPGRFSGRQFSNSRSEMNVSTLELGDSALYLCASSLTTQADTGELFFGEGSRLTVL.

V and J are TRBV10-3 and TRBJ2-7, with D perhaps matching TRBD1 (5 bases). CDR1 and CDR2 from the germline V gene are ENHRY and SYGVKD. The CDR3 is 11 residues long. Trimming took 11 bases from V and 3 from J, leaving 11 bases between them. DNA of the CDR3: TGTGCCGCCCAACAGGACTACGAGCAGTACTTC. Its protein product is CAAQQDYEQYF.

CDR3 bases: TGTGCCAGCCGACCAGGGACAATCGGAAACACCATATATTTT. This sequence encodes CASRPGTIGNTIYF. The V call is TRBV19, the J call TRBJ1-3, with D possibly TRBD1 on 6 matching bases. This CDR3 region has 14 residues. The V and J ends lost 9 bases and 4 bases respectively, with 16 bases between them. Per the germline V gene, CDR1 is LNHDA and CDR2 is SQIVND (reference sequence). Complete variable domain (other parts from reference TRBV19 and TRBJ1-3): DGGITQSPKYLFRKEGQNVTLSCEQNLNHDAMYWYRQDPGQGLRLIYYSQIVNDFQKGDIAEGYSVSREKKESFPLTVTSAQKNPTAFYLCASRPGTIGNTIYFGEGSWLTVV.

The CDR3 protein is CASSRNRGLEQYF. Here the CDR3 DNA reads TGTGCCAGCAGTCGAAACAGGGGGCTTGAGCAGTACTTC. The V gene is TRBV2, the J gene TRBJ2-7; 9 bases are a match to TRBD1. This CDR3 comprises 13 residues. The V gene's germline CDR1 is SNHLY and CDR2 FYNNEI. The junction had 6 bases not matched to a gene; V was cut back by 5 bases and J by 7 bases.